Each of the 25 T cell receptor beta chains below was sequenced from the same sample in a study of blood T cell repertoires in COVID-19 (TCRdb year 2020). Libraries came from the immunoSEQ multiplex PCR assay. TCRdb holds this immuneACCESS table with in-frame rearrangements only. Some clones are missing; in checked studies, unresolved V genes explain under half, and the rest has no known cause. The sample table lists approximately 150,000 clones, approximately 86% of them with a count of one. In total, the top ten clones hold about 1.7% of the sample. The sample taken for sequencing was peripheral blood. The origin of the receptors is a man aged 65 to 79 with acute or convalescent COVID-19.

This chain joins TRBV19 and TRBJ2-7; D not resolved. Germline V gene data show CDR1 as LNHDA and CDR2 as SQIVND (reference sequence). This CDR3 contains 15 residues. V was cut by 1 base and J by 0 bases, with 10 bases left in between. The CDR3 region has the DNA TGTGCCAGTAGTATAGGGGCTGCGAGCTCCTACGAGCAGTACTTC. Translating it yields CASSIGAASSYEQYF.

CDR3 sequence: CASSLHWQGEAEQFF. CDR3 coding DNA: TGTGCCAGCAGTTTACACTGGCAGGGGGAGGCTGAGCAGTTCTTC. The gene calls are TRBV28 and TRBJ2-1, with D possibly TRBD1 on 7 matching bases. This CDR3 is 15 amino acids long. Germline CDR1 and CDR2: MDHEN and SYDVKM. V shed 2 bases and J shed 9 bases, with 17 bases lying between them.

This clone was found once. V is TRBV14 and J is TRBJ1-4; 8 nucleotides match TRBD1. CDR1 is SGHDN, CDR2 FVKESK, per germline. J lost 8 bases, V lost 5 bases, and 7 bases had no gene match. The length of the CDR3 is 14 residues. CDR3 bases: TGTGCCAGCAGCAGGACAGGGCGAAGAGAAAAACTGTTTTTT. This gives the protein CASSRTGRREKLFF.

The chain's CDR3 is CASSPDTRNSYGYTF. DNA for the CDR3: TGTGCCAGTAGTCCCGACACTCGAAATTCCTATGGCTACACCTTC. V usage is TRBV19 and J usage is TRBJ1-2; D is unresolved. Germline V CDR1 and CDR2: LNHDA, SQIVND (reference sequence). This CDR3 contains 15 residues. V gave up 5 bases and J gave up 4 bases, with 17 bases separating them.

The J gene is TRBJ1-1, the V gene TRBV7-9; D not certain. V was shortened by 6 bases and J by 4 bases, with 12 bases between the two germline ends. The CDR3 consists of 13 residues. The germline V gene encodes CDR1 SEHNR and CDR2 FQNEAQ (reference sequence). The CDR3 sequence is CASRGRGVTEAFF. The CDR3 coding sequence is TGTGCCAGCAGGGGTCGGGGAGTCACTGAAGCTTTCTTT.

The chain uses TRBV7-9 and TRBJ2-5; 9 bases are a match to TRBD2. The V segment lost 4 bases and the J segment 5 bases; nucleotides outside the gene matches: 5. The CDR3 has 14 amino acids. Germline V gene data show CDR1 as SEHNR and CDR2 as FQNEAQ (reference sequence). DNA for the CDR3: TGTGCCAGCAGCTCCCGAAGCGGGGGGGAGACCCAGTACTTC. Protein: CASSSRSGGETQYF.

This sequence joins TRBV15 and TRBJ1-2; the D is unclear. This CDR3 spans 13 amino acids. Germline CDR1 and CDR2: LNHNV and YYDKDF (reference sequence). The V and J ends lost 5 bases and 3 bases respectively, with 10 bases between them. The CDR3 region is CATSPGLDYGYTF. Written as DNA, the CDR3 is TGTGCCACCAGCCCGGGGTTAGACTATGGCTACACCTTC.

CDR3 nucleotides: TGCGCCAGCAGTGACAGACTAGCGGGAGCGGTTTCCACCGGGGAGCTGTTTTTT. It encodes CASSDRLAGAVSTGELFF. The rearrangement links TRBV10-1 to TRBJ2-2, with 12 bases that match TRBD2. The CDR3 is made up of 18 amino acids. V trimming: 3 bases; J trimming: 4 bases; junction bases outside the gene matches: 9. In germline, CDR1 is WNHNN, CDR2 SYGVQD (reference sequence).

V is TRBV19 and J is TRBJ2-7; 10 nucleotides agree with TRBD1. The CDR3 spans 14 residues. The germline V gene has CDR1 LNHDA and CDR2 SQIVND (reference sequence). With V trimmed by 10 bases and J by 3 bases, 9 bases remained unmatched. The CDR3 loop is CATMSGTGVYEQYF. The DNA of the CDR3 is TGTGCCACCATGTCCGGGACAGGGGTCTACGAGCAGTACTTC. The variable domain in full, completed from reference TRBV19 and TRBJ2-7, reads DGGITQSPKYLFRKEGQNVTLSCEQNLNHDAMYWYRQDPGQGLRLIYYSQIVNDFQKGDIAEGYSVSREKKESFPLTVTSAQKNPTAFYLCATMSGTGVYEQYFGPGTRLTVT.

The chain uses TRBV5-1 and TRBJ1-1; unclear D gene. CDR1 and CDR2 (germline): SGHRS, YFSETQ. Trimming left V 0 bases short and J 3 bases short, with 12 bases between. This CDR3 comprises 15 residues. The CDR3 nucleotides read TGCGCCAGCAGCTTGGTGCGGGTCGGAGACACTGAAGCTTTCTTT. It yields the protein CASSLVRVGDTEAFF.

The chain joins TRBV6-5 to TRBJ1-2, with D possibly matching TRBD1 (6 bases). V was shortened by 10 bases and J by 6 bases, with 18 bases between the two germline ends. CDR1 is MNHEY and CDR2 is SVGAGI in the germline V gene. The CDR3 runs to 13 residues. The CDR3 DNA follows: TGTGCCACCTCTCGGGACACGGGTAATGGCTACACCTTC. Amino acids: CATSRDTGNGYTF.

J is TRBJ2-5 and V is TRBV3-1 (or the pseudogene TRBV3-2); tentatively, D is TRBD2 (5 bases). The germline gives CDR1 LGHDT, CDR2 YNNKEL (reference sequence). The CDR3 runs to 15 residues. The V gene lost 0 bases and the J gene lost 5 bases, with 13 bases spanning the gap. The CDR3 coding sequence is TGTGCCAGCAGCCAAGATCGAGGGCCTGCGGAGACCCAGTACTTC. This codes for CASSQDRGPAETQYF.

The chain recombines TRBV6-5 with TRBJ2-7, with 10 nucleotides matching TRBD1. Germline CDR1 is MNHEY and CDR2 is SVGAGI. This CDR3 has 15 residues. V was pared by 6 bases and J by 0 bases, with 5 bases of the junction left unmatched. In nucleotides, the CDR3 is TGTGCCAGCAGCGCCGGGACAGGGGTCTCCTACGAGCAGTACTTC. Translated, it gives CASSAGTGVSYEQYF.

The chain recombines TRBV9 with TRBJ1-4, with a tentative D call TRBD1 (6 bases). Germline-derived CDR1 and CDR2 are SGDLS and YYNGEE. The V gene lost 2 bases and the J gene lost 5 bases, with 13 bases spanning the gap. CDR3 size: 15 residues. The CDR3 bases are TGTGCCAGCAGCGTGGGACACCTTGAGAATGAAAAACTGTTTTTT. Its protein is CASSVGHLENEKLFF.

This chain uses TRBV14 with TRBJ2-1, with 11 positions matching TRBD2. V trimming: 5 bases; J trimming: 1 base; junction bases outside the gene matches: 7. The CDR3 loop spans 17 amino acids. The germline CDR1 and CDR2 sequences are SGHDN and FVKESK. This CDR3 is CASSSGIAGGSYNEQFF. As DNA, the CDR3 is TGTGCCAGCAGCTCGGGAATAGCGGGGGGGTCCTACAATGAGCAGTTCTTC.

CDR3 residues: CASSASGRFGEQFF. The CDR3 nucleotides read TGCGCCAGCAGTGCTAGCGGGAGGTTCGGTGAGCAGTTCTTC. The V gene is TRBV10-2, the J gene TRBJ2-1; TRBD2 matches 11 bases. J was trimmed by 9 bases and V by 4 bases; bases with no gene match: 5. The CDR3 is 14 residues long. Germline-derived CDR1 and CDR2 are WSHSY and SAAADI.

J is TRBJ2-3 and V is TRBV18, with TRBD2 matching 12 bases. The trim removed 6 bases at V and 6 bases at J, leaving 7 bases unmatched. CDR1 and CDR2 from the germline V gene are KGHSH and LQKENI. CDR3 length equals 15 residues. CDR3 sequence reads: CASSLAGGLLDTQYF. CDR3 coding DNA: TGTGCCAGCTCTCTAGCGGGGGGGCTATTGGATACGCAGTATTTT.

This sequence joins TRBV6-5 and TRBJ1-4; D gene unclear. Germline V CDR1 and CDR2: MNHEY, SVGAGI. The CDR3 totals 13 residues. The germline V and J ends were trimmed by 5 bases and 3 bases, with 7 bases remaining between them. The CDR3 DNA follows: TGTGCCAGCAGTAAAACGGCTAATGAAAAACTGTTTTTT. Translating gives CASSKTANEKLFF.

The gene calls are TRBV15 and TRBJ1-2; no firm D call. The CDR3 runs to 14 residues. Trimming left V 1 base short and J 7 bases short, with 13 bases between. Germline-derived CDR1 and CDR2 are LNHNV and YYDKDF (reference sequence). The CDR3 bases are TGTGCCACCAGCAGAGCGGGAGGCAATGCTGGCTACACCTTC. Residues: CATSRAGGNAGYTF. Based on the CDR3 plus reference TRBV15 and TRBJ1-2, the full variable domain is DAMVIQNPRYQVTQFGKPVTLSCSQTLNHNVMYWYQQKSSQAPKLLFHYYDKDFNNEADTPDNFQSRRPNTSFCFLDIRSPGLGDTAMYLCATSRAGGNAGYTFGSGTRLTVV.

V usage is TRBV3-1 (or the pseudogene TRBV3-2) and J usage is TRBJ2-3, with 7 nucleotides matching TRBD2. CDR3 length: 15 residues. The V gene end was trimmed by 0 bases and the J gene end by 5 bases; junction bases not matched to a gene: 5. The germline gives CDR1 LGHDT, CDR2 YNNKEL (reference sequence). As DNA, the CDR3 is TGTGCCAGCAGCCAAGATCCCCAGCGGGGAGATACGCAGTATTTT. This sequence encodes CASSQDPQRGDTQYF.

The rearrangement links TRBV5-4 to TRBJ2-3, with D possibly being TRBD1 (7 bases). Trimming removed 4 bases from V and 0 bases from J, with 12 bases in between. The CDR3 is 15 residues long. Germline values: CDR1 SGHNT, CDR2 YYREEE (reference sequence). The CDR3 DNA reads TGTGCCAGCAGCGCAGGGGGGCTAAGCACAGATACGCAGTATTTT. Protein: CASSAGGLSTDTQYF.

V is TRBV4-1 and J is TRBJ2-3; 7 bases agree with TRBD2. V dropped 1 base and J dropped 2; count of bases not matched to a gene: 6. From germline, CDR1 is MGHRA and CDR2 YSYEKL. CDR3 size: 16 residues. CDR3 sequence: CASSQGLAGNTDTQYF. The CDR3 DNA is TGCGCCAGCAGCCAAGGACTAGCCGGGAACACAGATACGCAGTATTTT.

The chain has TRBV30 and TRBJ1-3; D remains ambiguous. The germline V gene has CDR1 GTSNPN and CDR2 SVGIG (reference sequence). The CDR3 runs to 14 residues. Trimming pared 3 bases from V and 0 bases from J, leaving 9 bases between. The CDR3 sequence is CAWSTGSSGNTIYF. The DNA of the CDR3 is TGTGCCTGGAGCACGGGGAGCTCTGGAAACACCATATATTTT. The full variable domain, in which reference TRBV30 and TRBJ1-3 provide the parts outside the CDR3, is SQTIHQWPATLVQPVGSPLSLECTVEGTSNPNLYWYRQAAGRGLQLLFYSVGIGQISSEVPQNLSASRPQDRQFILSSKKLLLSDSGFYLCAWSTGSSGNTIYFGEGSWLTVV.

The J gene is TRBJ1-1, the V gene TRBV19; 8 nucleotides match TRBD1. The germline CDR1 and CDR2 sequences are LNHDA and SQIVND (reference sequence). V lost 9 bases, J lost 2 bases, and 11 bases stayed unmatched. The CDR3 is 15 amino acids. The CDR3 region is CASRRGHTSNTEAFF. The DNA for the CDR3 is TGTGCCAGCCGCAGGGGGCATACTTCCAACACTGAAGCTTTCTTT.

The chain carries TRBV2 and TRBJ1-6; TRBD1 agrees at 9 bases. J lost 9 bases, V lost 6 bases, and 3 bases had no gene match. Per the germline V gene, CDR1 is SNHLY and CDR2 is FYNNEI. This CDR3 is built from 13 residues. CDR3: CASRGQGGSPLHF. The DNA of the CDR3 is TGTGCCAGCAGGGGACAGGGCGGTTCACCCCTCCACTTT. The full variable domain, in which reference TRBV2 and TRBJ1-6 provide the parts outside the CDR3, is EPEVTQTPSHQVTQMGQEVILRCVPISNHLYFYWYRQILGQKVEFLVSFYNNEISEKSEIFDDQFSVERPDGSNFTLKIRSTKLEDSAMYFCASRGQGGSPLHFGNGTRLTVT.